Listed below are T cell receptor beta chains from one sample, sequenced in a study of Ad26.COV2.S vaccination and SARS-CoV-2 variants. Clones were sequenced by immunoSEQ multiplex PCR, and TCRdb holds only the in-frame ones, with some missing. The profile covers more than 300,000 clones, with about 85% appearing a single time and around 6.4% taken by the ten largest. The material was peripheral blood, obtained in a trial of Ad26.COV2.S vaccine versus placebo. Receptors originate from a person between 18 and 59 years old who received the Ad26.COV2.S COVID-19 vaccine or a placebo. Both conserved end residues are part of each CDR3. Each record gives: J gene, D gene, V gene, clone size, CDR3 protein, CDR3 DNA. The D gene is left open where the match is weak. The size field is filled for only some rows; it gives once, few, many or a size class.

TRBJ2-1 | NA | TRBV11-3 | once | CASSLYTGSSYNEQFF | TGTGCCAGCAGCTTATATACAGGGAGCTCCTACAATGAGCAGTTCTTC
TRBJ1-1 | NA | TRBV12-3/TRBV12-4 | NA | CASSLVGNTEAFF | TGTGCCAGCAGTTTAGTGGGGAACACTGAAGCTTTCTTT
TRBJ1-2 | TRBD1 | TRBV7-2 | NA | CASSLNGSGGRGYTF | TGTGCCAGCAGCTTAAACGGTTCAGGGGGCCGTGGCTACACCTTC
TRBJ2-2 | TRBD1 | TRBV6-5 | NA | CASMEGQGRTGELFF | TGTGCCAGCATGGAAGGACAGGGTCGCACCGGGGAGCTGTTTTTT
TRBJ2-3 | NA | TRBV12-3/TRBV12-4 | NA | CASSLRDTQYF | TGTGCCAGCAGTTTAAGGGATACGCAGTATTTT
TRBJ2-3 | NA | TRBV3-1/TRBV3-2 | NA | CASSQGKGRRQGGADTQYF | TGTGCCAGCAGCCAAGGCAAAGGACGTCGGCAGGGGGGCGCAGATACGCAGTATTTT
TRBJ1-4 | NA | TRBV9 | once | CASSVGGVNEKLFF | TGTGCCAGCAGCGTAGGGGGAGTTAATGAAAAACTGTTTTTT
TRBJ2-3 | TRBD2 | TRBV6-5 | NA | CASSSSGGGSTDTQYF | TGTGCCAGCAGTTCGAGTGGGGGAGGGAGCACAGATACGCAGTATTTT
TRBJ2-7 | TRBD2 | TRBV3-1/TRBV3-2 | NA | CASSHTGTSGSYEQYF | TGTGCCAGCAGCCACACCGGGACTAGCGGGAGCTACGAGCAGTACTTC
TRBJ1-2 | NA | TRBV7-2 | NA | CASSLKMWETNYGYTF | TGTGCCAGCAGCTTAAAGATGTGGGAAACAAACTATGGCTACACCTTC
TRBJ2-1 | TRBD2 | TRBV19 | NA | CASSTPLAGDVGGYNEQFF | TGTGCCAGTAGTACCCCGCTAGCGGGAGACGTCGGTGGTTACAATGAGCAGTTCTTC
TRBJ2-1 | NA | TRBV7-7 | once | CASSLVGQGMDEQFF | TGTGCTAGCAGCTTAGTAGGGCAGGGGATGGATGAGCAGTTCTTC
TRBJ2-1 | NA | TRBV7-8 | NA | CASSLKDSSYNEQFF | TGTGCCAGCAGCTTAAAAGACTCATCCTACAATGAGCAGTTCTTC
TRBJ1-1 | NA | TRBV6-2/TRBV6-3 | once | CASSGLAEKSTEAFF | TGTGCCAGCAGTGGCCTAGCGGAGAAGAGCACTGAAGCTTTCTTT
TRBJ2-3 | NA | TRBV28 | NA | CATEDHMRTDTQYF | TGTGCCACCGAGGACCATATGCGCACAGATACGCAGTATTTT
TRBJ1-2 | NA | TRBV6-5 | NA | CASRLSRGGSYGYTF | TGTGCCAGCAGATTATCTAGAGGGGGTTCCTATGGCTACACCTTC
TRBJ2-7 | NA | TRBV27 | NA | CASSPGTGDYEQYF | TGTGCCAGCAGTCCCGGGACTGGGGACTACGAGCAGTACTTC
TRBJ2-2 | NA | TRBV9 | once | CASSVPSGRANTGELFF | TGTGCCAGCAGCGTACCAAGTGGCAGGGCGAACACCGGGGAGCTGTTTTTT
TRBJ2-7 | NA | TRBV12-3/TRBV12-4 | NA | CASSLAHVGAPNF | TGTGCCAGCAGTTTAGCGCATGTGGGAGCCCCCAACTTC
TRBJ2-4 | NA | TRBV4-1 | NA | CASSQEVIKKNIQYF | TGCGCCAGCAGCCAAGAGGTTATAAAGAAAAACATTCAGTACTTC
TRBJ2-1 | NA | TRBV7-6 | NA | CASSFRAGKTYNEQFF | TGTGCCAGCAGCTTTCGGGCAGGGAAGACCTACAATGAGCAGTTCTTC
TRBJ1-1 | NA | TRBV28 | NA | CASSLQGPGRPEAFF | TGTGCCAGCAGTTTACAAGGGCCGGGTAGGCCTGAAGCTTTCTTT
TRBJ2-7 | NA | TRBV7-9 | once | CASSFGGQNYEQYF | TGTGCCAGCAGCTTCGGAGGGCAGAACTACGAGCAGTACTTC
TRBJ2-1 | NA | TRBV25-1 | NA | CASKEEGYNEQFF | TGTGCCAGCAAGGAGGAGGGCTACAATGAGCAGTTCTTC
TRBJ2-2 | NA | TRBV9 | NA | CASSVYLATNTGELFF | TGTGCCAGCAGCGTCTATCTAGCGACTAACACCGGGGAGCTGTTTTTT
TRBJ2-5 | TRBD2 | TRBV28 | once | CASSFGRRGMETQYF | TGTGCCAGCAGTTTTGGTCGGCGGGGGATGGAGACCCAGTACTTC
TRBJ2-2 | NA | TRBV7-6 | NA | CASSRNPFELRTDDGELFF | TGTGCCAGCAGCCGGAACCCCTTTGAATTGCGGACAGATGACGGGGAGCTGTTTTTT
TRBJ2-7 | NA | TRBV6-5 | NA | CASRRAGAYYEQYF | TGTGCCAGCAGACGCGCGGGGGCTTACTACGAGCAGTACTTC
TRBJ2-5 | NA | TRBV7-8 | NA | CASSSPGHLGETQYF | TGTGCCAGCAGCTCCCCGGGACACCTAGGGGAGACCCAGTACTTC
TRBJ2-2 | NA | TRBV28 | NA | CASSLWGSENTGELFF | TGTGCCAGCAGTTTATGGGGTAGCGAAAACACCGGGGAGCTGTTTTTT
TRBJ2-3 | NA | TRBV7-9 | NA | CASSGDKGTDTQYF | TGTGCCAGCAGCGGGGACAAGGGGACAGATACGCAGTATTTT